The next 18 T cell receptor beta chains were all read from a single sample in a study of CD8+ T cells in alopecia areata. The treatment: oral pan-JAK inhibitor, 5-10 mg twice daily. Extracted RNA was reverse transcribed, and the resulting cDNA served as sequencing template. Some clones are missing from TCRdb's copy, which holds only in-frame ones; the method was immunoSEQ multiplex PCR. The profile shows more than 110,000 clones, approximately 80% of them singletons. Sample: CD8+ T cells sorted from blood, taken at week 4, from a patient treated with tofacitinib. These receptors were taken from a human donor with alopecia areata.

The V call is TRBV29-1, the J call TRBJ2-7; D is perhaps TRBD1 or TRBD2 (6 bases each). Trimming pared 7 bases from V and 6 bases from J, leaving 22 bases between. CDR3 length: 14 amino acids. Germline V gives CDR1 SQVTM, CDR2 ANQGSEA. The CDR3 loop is CSAQPGGGGAEQYF. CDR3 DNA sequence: TGCAGCGCTCAACCCGGTGGAGGGGGAGCCGAGCAGTACTTC.

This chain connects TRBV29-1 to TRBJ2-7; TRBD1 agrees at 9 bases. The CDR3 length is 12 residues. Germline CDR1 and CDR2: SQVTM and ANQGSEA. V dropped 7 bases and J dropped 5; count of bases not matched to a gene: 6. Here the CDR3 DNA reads TGCAGCGCAGGGGACAGGGCAAACGAGCAGTACTTC. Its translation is CSAGDRANEQYF.

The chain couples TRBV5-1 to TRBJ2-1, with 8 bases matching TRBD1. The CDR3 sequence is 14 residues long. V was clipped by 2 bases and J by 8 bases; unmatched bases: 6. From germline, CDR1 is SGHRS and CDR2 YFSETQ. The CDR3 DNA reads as TGCGCCAGCAGCTTCACAGGGGGGCGATATGAGCAGTTCTTC. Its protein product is CASSFTGGRYEQFF.

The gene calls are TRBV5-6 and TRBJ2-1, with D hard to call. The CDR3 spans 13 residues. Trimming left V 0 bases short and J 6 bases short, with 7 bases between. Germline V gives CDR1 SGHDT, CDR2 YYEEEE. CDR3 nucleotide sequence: TGTGCCAGCAGCTTGGAGACCTTCAATGAGCAGTTCTTC. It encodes CASSLETFNEQFF.

CDR3 residues: CASKRGDNEQFF. The CDR3 region has the DNA TGTGCCAGCAAACGGGGGGACAATGAGCAGTTCTTC. This sequence joins TRBV9 and TRBJ2-1, with TRBD2 matching 7 bases. V lost 6 bases and J lost 5; bases outside the gene matches: 2. CDR1 and CDR2 from the germline V gene are SGDLS and YYNGEE. CDR3 size: 12 residues.

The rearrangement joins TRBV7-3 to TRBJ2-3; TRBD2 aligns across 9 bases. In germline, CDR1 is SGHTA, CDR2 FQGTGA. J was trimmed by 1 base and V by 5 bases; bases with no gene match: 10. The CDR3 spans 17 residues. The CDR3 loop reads CASSPGAGGSGTDTQYF. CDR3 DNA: TGTGCCAGCAGCCCCGGGGCGGGGGGGTCAGGCACAGATACGCAGTATTTT.

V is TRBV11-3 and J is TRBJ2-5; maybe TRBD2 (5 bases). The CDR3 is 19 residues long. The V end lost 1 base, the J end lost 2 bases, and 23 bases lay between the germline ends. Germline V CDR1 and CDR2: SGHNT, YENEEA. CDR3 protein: CASSLAGEPFGPRQETQYF. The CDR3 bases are TGTGCCAGCAGCTTAGCTGGGGAGCCATTTGGTCCCCGACAAGAGACCCAGTACTTC. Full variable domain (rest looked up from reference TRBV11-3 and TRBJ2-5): EAGVVQSPRYKIIEKKQPVAFWCNPISGHNTLYWYLQNLGQGPELLIRYENEEAVDDSQLPKDRFSAERLKGVDSTLKIQPAELGDSAVYLCASSLAGEPFGPRQETQYFGPGTRLLVL.

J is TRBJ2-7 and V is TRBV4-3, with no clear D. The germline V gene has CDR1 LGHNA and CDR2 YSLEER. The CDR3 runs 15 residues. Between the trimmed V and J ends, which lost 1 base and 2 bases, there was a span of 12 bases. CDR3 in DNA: TGCGCCAGCAGCCAAGGAGGAACGGAAGCCTACGAGCAGTACTTC. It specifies CASSQGGTEAYEQYF.

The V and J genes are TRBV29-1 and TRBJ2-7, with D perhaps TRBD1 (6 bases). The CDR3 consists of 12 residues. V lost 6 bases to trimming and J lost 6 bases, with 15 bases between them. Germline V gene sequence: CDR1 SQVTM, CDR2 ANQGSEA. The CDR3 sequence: CSVEAGVGEQYF. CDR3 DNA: TGCAGCGTGGAGGCAGGGGTCGGCGAGCAGTACTTC.

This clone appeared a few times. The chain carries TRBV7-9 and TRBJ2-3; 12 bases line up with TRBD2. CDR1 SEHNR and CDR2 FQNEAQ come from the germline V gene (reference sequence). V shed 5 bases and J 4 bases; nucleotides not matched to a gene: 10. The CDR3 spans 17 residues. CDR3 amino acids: CASSTRTSGVPPDTQYF. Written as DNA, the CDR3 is TGTGCCAGCAGCACCCGGACTAGCGGGGTGCCCCCAGATACGCAGTATTTT.

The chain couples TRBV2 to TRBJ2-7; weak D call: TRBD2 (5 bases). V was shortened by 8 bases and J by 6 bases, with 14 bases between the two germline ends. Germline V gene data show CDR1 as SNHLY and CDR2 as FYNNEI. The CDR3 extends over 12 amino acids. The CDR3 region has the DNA TGTGCCAGCGCGCCGAGGGTAGGCGAGCAGTACTTC. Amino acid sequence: CASAPRVGEQYF.

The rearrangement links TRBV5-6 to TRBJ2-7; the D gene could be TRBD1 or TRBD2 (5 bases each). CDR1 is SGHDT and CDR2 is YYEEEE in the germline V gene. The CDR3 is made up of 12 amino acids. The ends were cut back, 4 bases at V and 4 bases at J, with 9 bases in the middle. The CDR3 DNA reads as TGTGCCAGCAGCCCTGGGGGTTACGAGCAGTACTTC. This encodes CASSPGGYEQYF.

The CDR3 region is CASRGGLAGNEQYF. The CDR3 DNA is TGTGCCAGCAGGGGCGGTCTAGCGGGGAACGAGCAGTACTTC. The rearrangement joins TRBV7-9 to TRBJ2-7, with 9 bases matching TRBD2. Germline V gene lookup returns CDR1 SEHNR and CDR2 FQNEAQ (reference sequence). This CDR3 is built from 14 residues. V was pared by 6 bases and J by 5 bases, with 8 bases of the junction left unmatched.

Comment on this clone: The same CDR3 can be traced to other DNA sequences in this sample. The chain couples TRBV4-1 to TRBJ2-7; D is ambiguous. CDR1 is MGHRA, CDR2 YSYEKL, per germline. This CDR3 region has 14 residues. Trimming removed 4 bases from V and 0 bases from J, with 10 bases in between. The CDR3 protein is CASSRLADSYEQYF. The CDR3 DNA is TGCGCCAGCAGCCGATTGGCGGACTCCTACGAGCAGTACTTC.

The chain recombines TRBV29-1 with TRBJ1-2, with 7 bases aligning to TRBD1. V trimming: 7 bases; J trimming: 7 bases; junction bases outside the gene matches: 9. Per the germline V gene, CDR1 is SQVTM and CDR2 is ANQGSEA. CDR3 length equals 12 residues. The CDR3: CSATWDRGGYTF. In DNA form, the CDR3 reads TGCAGCGCCACGTGGGACAGAGGTGGCTACACCTTC.

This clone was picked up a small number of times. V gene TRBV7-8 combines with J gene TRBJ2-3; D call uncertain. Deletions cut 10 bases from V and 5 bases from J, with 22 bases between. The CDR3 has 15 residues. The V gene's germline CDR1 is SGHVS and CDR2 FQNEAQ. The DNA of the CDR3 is TGTGCCACCCAGCTTAGATCGACTTTTAGAGATACGCAGTATTTT. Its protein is CATQLRSTFRDTQYF.

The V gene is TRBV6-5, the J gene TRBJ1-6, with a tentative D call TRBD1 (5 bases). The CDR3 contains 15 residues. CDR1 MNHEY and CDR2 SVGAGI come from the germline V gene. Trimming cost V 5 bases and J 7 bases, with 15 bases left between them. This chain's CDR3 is CASSPGITPNSPLHF. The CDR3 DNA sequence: TGTGCCAGCAGTCCAGGGATCACCCCAAATTCACCCCTCCACTTT.

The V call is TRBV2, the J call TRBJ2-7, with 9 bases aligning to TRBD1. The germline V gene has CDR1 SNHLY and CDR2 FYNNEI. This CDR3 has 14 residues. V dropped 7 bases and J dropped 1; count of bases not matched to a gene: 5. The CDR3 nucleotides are TGTGCCAGCACGACGGACAGGGGATCCTACGAGCAGTACTTC. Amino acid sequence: CASTTDRGSYEQYF.